This T cell receptor (beta chain) was recovered during a study of Ad26.COV2.S vaccination and SARS-CoV-2 variants. Trimming removed 5 bases at V and 1 base at J, with 15 bases between. This CDR3 contains 17 residues. CDR1 is MNHNY and CDR2 is SVGAGI in the germline V gene (reference sequence). Specified treatment: around 19 received Ad26.COV2.S at low or high dose, single or two shots; roughly five received placebo; per-sample allocation not given. The samples were gathered on day 63 after the first injection of vaccine or placebo. Here immunoSEQ multiplex PCR was the method, and the copy in TCRdb shows in-frame clones only, minus some. The sample gives about 320,000 clones, around 90% of which show up once; around 5.5% is in the top ten.

The clonotype originates from a person aged 18 to 59 who received the Ad26.COV2.S COVID-19 vaccine or a placebo. The chain couples TRBV6-6 to TRBJ2-6, with D perhaps being TRBD1 or TRBD2 (7 bases each). This sample comprised peripheral blood, obtained in a trial of Ad26.COV2.S vaccine versus placebo. The CDR3 nucleotides are TGTGCCAGCAGTCGACAGGGAGGGGATTCTGGGGCCAACGTCCTGACTTTC. Encoded protein: CASSRQGGDSGANVLTF.